Following are 20 T cell receptor beta chains from one sample sequenced in a study of T cell repertoires in ileal Crohn's disease. Clones were sequenced by immunoSEQ multiplex PCR, and TCRdb holds only the in-frame ones, with some missing. The sample consists of around 15,000 clones, approximately 87% of them appearing once. Input material: ileal tissue. These TCRs come from an adult with Crohn's disease.

This clone was recorded once. The rearrangement joins TRBV5-1 to TRBJ2-1; D is perhaps TRBD1 (5 bases). The CDR3 consists of 14 residues. V lost 4 bases and J lost 8, with 16 bases in between. Looked up from germline, CDR1 is SGHRS and CDR2 is YFSETQ. The CDR3 region has the DNA TGCGCCAGCAGCCCGGCTGCAGGGTACGATGAGCAGTTCTTC. Amino acid sequence: CASSPAAGYDEQFF.

The chain has TRBV6-6 and TRBJ1-5, with 11 positions matching TRBD1. The junction had 2 bases not matched to a gene; V was cut back by 6 bases and J by 4 bases. This CDR3 is 14 amino acids long. The V gene's germline CDR1 is MNHNY and CDR2 SVGAGI (reference sequence). CDR3 amino acids: CASRGTGGNQPQHF. CDR3 nucleotide sequence: TGTGCCAGCAGGGGGACAGGGGGGAATCAGCCCCAGCATTTT.

The J gene is TRBJ2-5, the V gene TRBV7-9; 8 positions agree with TRBD2. This CDR3 spans 15 amino acids. The V segment lost 3 bases and the J segment 1 base; nucleotides outside the gene matches: 4. From germline, CDR1 is SEHNR and CDR2 FQNEAQ (reference sequence). CDR3 in DNA: TGTGCCAGCAGCTTGGGGCGGGGGGTCCAAGAGACCCAGTACTTC. As protein: CASSLGRGVQETQYF.

The chain uses TRBV5-6 and TRBJ2-5; 8 bases map to TRBD2. The trim removed 4 bases at V and 2 bases at J, leaving 4 bases unmatched. CDR1 and CDR2 (germline): SGHDT, YYEEEE. CDR3 size: 14 residues. The CDR3 DNA follows: TGTGCCAGCAGCCGGGGCGGGGGGCAAGAGACCCAGTACTTC. This sequence encodes CASSRGGGQETQYF. Looking up the rest from reference TRBV5-6 and TRBJ2-5 gives the full variable domain: DAGVTQSPTHLIKTRGQQVTLRCSPKSGHDTVSWYQQALGQGPQFIFQYYEEEERQRGNFPDRFSGHQFPNYSSELNVNALLLGDSALYLCASSRGGGQETQYFGPGTRLLVL.

The chain is built from TRBV5-1 and TRBJ2-7, with TRBD2 matching over 8 bases. This CDR3 comprises 17 residues. CDR1 and CDR2 from the germline V gene are SGHRS and YFSETQ. J was trimmed by 0 bases and V by 5 bases; bases with no gene match: 13. The CDR3 is CASSKKLAGRTSYEQYF. Written as DNA, the CDR3 is TGCGCCAGCAGTAAAAAATTAGCGGGGAGGACCTCCTACGAGCAGTACTTC.

This clone appeared a single time. This chain connects TRBV19 to TRBJ1-2; a possible D gene is TRBD1 (6 bases). The germline gives CDR1 LNHDA, CDR2 SQIVND (reference sequence). This CDR3 region has 13 residues. V lost 3 bases to trimming and J lost 4 bases, with 9 bases between them. The CDR3 sequence is CASSIAGAYGYTF. CDR3 coding DNA: TGTGCCAGTAGTATTGCAGGGGCCTATGGCTACACCTTC.

The V gene is TRBV5-8, the J gene TRBJ1-2, with D possibly matching TRBD1 (6 bases). Germline CDR1 is SGHTS and CDR2 is YDEGEE. There are 13 residues in the CDR3. Trimming took 4 bases from V and 5 from J, leaving 12 bases between them. This chain's CDR3 is CASSRWTVYGYTF. The CDR3 DNA reads as TGTGCCAGCAGCCGATGGACAGTTTATGGCTACACCTTC.

CDR3 protein: CASSLRGTYPYEQYF. CDR3 bases: TGTGCCAGCAGCTTAAGAGGGACTTATCCCTACGAGCAGTACTTC. The J gene is TRBJ2-7, the V gene TRBV7-2; the D gene is possibly TRBD2 (6 bases). The CDR3 sequence is 15 residues long. CDR1 and CDR2 (germline): SGHTA, FQGNSA. Trimming left V 2 bases short and J 2 bases short, with 13 bases between.

This clone was counted a single time. The chain combines TRBV4-1 with TRBJ1-5; D is possibly TRBD1 (6 bases). Trimming shortened V by 1 base and J by 6 bases, and 13 bases separated the two germline ends. Per germline, CDR1 MGHRA and CDR2 YSYEKL. The CDR3 totals 15 residues. The CDR3 DNA reads TGCGCCAGCAGCCAAGTAGAGCAGGGGATTCAGCCCCAGCATTTT. Encoded protein: CASSQVEQGIQPQHF.

V and J are TRBV29-1 and TRBJ2-7, with 7 bases matching TRBD1. CDR1 and CDR2 (germline): SQVTM, ANQGSEA. The CDR3 consists of 12 residues. The junction had 3 bases not matched to a gene; V was cut back by 7 bases and J by 0 bases. CDR3 DNA sequence: TGCAGCGCGACAGGGAGCTCCTACGAGCAGTACTTC. Its translation: CSATGSSYEQYF.

The chain is built from TRBV6-6 and TRBJ1-5, with TRBD1 matching 7 bases. The CDR3 is made up of 15 amino acids. Germline CDR1 and CDR2: MNHNY and SVGAGI (reference sequence). The J segment lost 2 bases and the V segment lost 5 bases, leaving 6 bases of the junction unmatched. For the CDR3, the DNA is TGTGCCAGCAGTCGGGGACAGTCCGGCAATCAGCCCCAGCATTTT. Its translation: CASSRGQSGNQPQHF.

The rearrangement links TRBV7-8 to TRBJ1-2, with 7 nucleotides matching TRBD1. Germline CDR1 reads SGHVS; CDR2 reads FQNEAQ. V was pared by 1 base and J by 4 bases, with 6 bases of the junction left unmatched. The CDR3 is 15 amino acids. The CDR3 sequence is CASSLGRTGGYGYTF. The CDR3 coding sequence is TGTGCCAGCAGCTTAGGCCGGACAGGCGGCTATGGCTACACCTTC.

V gene TRBV5-1 combines with J gene TRBJ2-1; 13 bases match TRBD2. Germline V gives CDR1 SGHRS, CDR2 YFSETQ. After removal of 3 bases from V and 6 bases from J, the junction contained 3 bases not matched to a gene. The CDR3 extends over 15 amino acids. The CDR3 region is CASSSGLAGSNEQFF. In nucleotides, the CDR3 is TGCGCCAGCAGCTCGGGACTAGCGGGGTCCAATGAGCAGTTCTTC.

This chain links TRBV5-1 with TRBJ2-2; 9 bases line up with TRBD1. Germline CDR1 reads SGHRS; CDR2 reads YFSETQ. This CDR3 is built from 15 residues. V lost 0 bases and J lost 6; bases outside the gene matches: 3. CDR3 bases: TGCGCCAGCAGCTTGGTGGACAGGGGTCCCGGGGAGCTGTTTTTT. Protein product: CASSLVDRGPGELFF.

V is TRBV30 and J is TRBJ2-7, with 10 bases lining up with TRBD1. Germline V gene data show CDR1 as GTSNPN and CDR2 as SVGIG (reference sequence). This CDR3 comprises 15 residues. V shed 2 bases, J shed 2 bases, and the junction held 6 bases outside the gene matches. CDR3 amino acids: CAWSPRDRGPYEQYF. CDR3 in DNA: TGTGCCTGGAGTCCCCGGGACAGGGGCCCCTACGAGCAGTACTTC. The variable domain in full, with the rest retrieved from reference TRBV30 and TRBJ2-7, is SQTIHQWPATLVQPVGSPLSLECTVEGTSNPNLYWYRQAAGRGLQLLFYSVGIGQISSEVPQNLSASRPQDRQFILSSKKLLLSDSGFYLCAWSPRDRGPYEQYFGPGTRLTVT.

The chain has TRBV5-6 and TRBJ2-4; 9 bases map to TRBD2. Germline V gene lookup returns CDR1 SGHDT and CDR2 YYEEEE. V shed 4 bases, J shed 4 bases, and the junction held 9 bases outside the gene matches. The CDR3 has 16 residues. The CDR3 DNA sequence: TGTGCCAGCAGCCAACTCTTAGCGGGGGCAAAAAACATTCAGTACTTC. Translating it yields CASSQLLAGAKNIQYF.

The chain combines TRBV6-5 with TRBJ1-2; perhaps TRBD1 as D (6 bases). Trimming took 2 bases from V and 8 from J, leaving 15 bases between them. CDR3 length: 14 residues. The germline gives CDR1 MNHEY, CDR2 SVGAGI. In DNA form, the CDR3 reads TGTGCCAGCAGTTACGCTCGGACAGCGGCAGGCTACACCTTC. It translates to CASSYARTAAGYTF.

In nucleotides, the CDR3 is TGTGCCAGCTCACCACCGACTTACGAGCAGTACTTC. Its protein product is CASSPPTYEQYF. The chain is built from TRBV18 and TRBJ2-7; no clear D gene. Trimming pared 0 bases from V and 4 bases from J, leaving 4 bases between. Germline lookup yields CDR1 KGHSH and CDR2 LQKENI. The CDR3 sequence is 12 residues long.

In its sample, this clone was seen once. The genes are TRBV28 and TRBJ2-7; maybe TRBD2 (5 bases). The germline V gene has CDR1 MDHEN and CDR2 SYDVKM. This CDR3 is 14 amino acids long. The V gene lost 6 bases and the J gene lost 2 bases, with 14 bases spanning the gap. The CDR3 region is CASSPPHSAYEQYF. The DNA of the CDR3 is TGTGCCAGCAGCCCCCCACATAGCGCCTACGAGCAGTACTTC.

V gene TRBV30 combines with J gene TRBJ1-3; D ambiguous. This CDR3 contains 13 residues. Germline CDR1 reads GTSNPN; CDR2 reads SVGIG (reference sequence). The V end was cut by 3 bases, the J end by 0 bases, with 6 bases between. The CDR3 here is CAWSTYSGNTIYF. The CDR3 nucleotides read TGTGCCTGGAGCACCTACTCTGGAAACACCATATATTTT.